The following is a T cell receptor (beta chain) sequence with its context. Its antigen is still unknown. The sample originates from a study of T cell responses to AZD1222 COVID-19 vaccine. Study information: Pooled in the analysis were second doses at about 4 or about 12 weeks.

V was trimmed by 0 bases and J by 13 bases, leaving 9 bases between them. CDR3 size: 11 residues. Per germline, CDR1 PRHDT and CDR2 FYEKMQ (reference sequence). Study-wide findings and caveats: White British people made up most donors, females outnumbered males, and clonal diversity was possibly underestimated. Spike as a whole was targeted by vaccine-associated CD4 TCRs, dominant at 160-218 and 743-854.

The table came from immunoSEQ multiplex PCR; TCRdb's copy has only in-frame clones and leaves some out. The data show 150,000 or so clones, 89% seen once. The source of this sequence is an adult in good health. The chain recombines TRBV13 with TRBJ1-2; the D is unclear. The sample consisted of peripheral blood, taken on day 0 of AZD1222 vaccination. CDR3 nucleotide sequence: TGTGCCAGCAGCTTAGGGGGCAGCCTCACCTTC. Amino acids: CASSLGGSLTF. Full variable domain (missing parts from reference TRBV13 and TRBJ1-2): AAGVIQSPRHLIKEKRETATLKCYPIPRHDTVYWYQQGPGQDPQFLISFYEKMQSDKGSIPDRFSAQQFSDYHSELNMSSLELGDSALYFCASSLGGSLTFGSGTRLTVV.